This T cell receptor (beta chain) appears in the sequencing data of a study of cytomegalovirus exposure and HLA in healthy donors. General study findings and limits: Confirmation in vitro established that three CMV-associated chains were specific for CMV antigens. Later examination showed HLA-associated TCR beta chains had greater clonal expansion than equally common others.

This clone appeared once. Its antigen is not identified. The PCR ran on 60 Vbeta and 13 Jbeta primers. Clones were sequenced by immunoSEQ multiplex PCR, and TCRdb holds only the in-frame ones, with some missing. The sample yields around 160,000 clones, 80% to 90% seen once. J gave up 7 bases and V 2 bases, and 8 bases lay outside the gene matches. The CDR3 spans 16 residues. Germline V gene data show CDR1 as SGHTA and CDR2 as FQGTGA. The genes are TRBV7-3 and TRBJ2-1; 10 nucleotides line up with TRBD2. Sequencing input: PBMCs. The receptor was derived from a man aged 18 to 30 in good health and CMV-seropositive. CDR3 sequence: CASSLAGLALSNEQFF. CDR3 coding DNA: TGTGCCAGCAGCTTAGCGGGACTAGCGTTATCAAATGAGCAGTTCTTC.